These T cell receptor beta chains were read from a single sample in a study of PD-1 blockade in classical Hodgkin lymphoma. Measured with immunoSEQ multiplex PCR; TCRdb has only the in-frame clones, and not every one. The data hold tens of thousands of clones, with approximately 80% observed a single time. This sample comprised peripheral blood mononuclear cells (PBMCs), obtained before the fourth cycle of nivolumab. All receptors come from a human donor with classical Hodgkin lymphoma. Both conserved end residues are part of each CDR3. A D gene is named only where the DNA matches it firmly. Some rows mark clone size as missing; the rest say once, few, many or name a class of expanded clone.

CDR3 protein,CDR3 DNA,J gene,CDR3 length,D gene,clone size,V gene
CASSLTALNEKLFF,TGCGCCAGCAGCTTAACGGCCCTCAATGAAAAACTGTTTTTT,TRBJ1-4,14,.,.,TRBV5-1
CASRLSYEQYF,TGTGCCAGCAGACTAAGCTACGAGCAGTACTTC,TRBJ2-7,11,.,.,TRBV28
CASSLPGGQNSYNSPLHF,TGTGCCAGCAGTTTGCCAGGGGGACAAAACTCCTATAATTCACCCCTCCACTTT,TRBJ1-6,18,TRBD1,.,TRBV28
CSVDGQITEAFF,TGCAGCGTTGATGGACAGATCACTGAAGCTTTCTTT,TRBJ1-1,12,.,.,TRBV29-1
CASRWTSGGRYNEQFF,TGTGCCAGCAGGTGGACTAGCGGGGGGCGATACAATGAGCAGTTCTTC,TRBJ2-1,16,TRBD2,.,TRBV27
CASSLLGNSPLHF,TGTGCCAGCAGCTTACTCGGGAATTCACCCCTCCACTTT,TRBJ1-6,13,.,.,TRBV7-2
CAISELRTGAPPDNEQFF,TGTGCCATCAGTGAGTTACGGACAGGGGCTCCCCCGGACAATGAGCAGTTCTTC,TRBJ2-1,18,TRBD1,.,TRBV10-3
CASSRPGVAVELFF,TGTGCCAGTAGTCGGCCGGGGGTCGCGGTGGAACTGTTTTTT,TRBJ1-4,14,.,.,TRBV19
CASSFGTGSYGYTF,TGTGCCAGCAGCTTCGGGACAGGGTCTTATGGCTACACCTTC,TRBJ1-2,14,TRBD1,.,TRBV7-9
CASSQSYIYSGRNTIYF,TGTGCCAGCAGCCAGAGTTACATCTACTCGGGCAGGAACACCATATATTTT,TRBJ1-3,17,.,.,TRBV21-1
CASSSTGTGVEAFF,TGTGCCAGCAGCTCAACCGGGACAGGGGTCGAAGCTTTCTTT,TRBJ1-1,14,TRBD1,.,TRBV5-4
CATGRGYEQFF,TGTGCCACCGGACGGGGATATGAGCAGTTCTTC,TRBJ2-1,11,.,.,TRBV2
CASSILFGGYNEQFF,TGTGCCAGTAGTATATTGTTCGGGGGCTACAATGAGCAGTTCTTC,TRBJ2-1,15,.,.,TRBV19
CASSETPGNTIYF,TGTGCCAGCAGTGAAACACCTGGAAACACCATATATTTT,TRBJ1-3,13,.,.,TRBV6-1
CASSLTETGKAFF,TGTGCCAGCAGCTTAACGGAGACAGGGAAAGCTTTCTTT,TRBJ1-1,13,TRBD1,.,TRBV7-2
CAWSVNGGGDYGYTF,TGTGCCTGGAGTGTAAATGGGGGAGGCGACTATGGCTACACCTTC,TRBJ1-2,15,.,few,TRBV30
CASSEGLAGGNEQFF,TGCGCCAGCAGTGAGGGGCTAGCGGGAGGCAATGAGCAGTTCTTC,TRBJ2-1,15,TRBD2,.,TRBV10-1
CASSLGPGLQETQYF,TGTGCCAGCAGCTTGGGGCCGGGACTCCAAGAGACCCAGTACTTC,TRBJ2-5,15,.,.,TRBV5-6
CATSPRNGYGYTF,TGTGCCACCAGCCCCCGCAACGGTTATGGCTACACCTTC,TRBJ1-2,13,.,.,TRBV15
CASSSDFNTEAFF,TGTGCCAGCAGCTCCGACTTTAACACTGAAGCTTTCTTT,TRBJ1-1,13,.,.,TRBV13
CASSSQTLAGVDTQYF,TGTGCCAGCAGCTCTCAGACGCTAGCGGGAGTAGATACGCAGTATTTT,TRBJ2-3,16,TRBD2,few,TRBV11-1
CASSTQETQYF,TGTGCCAGCAGTACCCAAGAGACCCAGTACTTC,TRBJ2-5,11,.,few,TRBV6-5
CASSLGTGDEKLFF,TGTGCCAGCAGCCTTGGGACAGGGGATGAAAAACTGTTTTTT,TRBJ1-4,14,TRBD1,.,TRBV9
CASSRLVRGGELFF,TGTGCCAGCAGTCGACTAGTCAGGGGCGGGGAGCTGTTTTTT,TRBJ2-2,14,.,.,TRBV2
CASSSYTANTIYF,TGTGCCAGCAGCTCTTATACCGCTAACACCATATATTTT,TRBJ1-3,13,.,.,TRBV7-9
CASSYTGVYGYTF,TGTGCCAGCAGTTATACAGGGGTCTATGGCTACACCTTC,TRBJ1-2,13,TRBD1,.,TRBV6-5
CASSRTGGTYNEQFF,TGTGCCAGCAGCCGAACAGGGGGCACCTACAATGAGCAGTTCTTC,TRBJ2-1,15,TRBD1,.,TRBV5-4
CASSLRRDSFNTGELFF,TGTGCCAGCAGCTTACGGAGGGACTCCTTCAACACCGGGGAGCTGTTTTTT,TRBJ2-2,17,.,.,TRBV11-2
CAWADITYEQYF,TGTGCCTGGGCGGACATCACCTACGAGCAGTACTTC,TRBJ2-7,12,.,.,TRBV30
CASSPNSLLNYGYTF,TGCGCCAGCAGCCCGAACAGTCTTTTAAACTATGGCTACACCTTC,TRBJ1-2,15,.,.,TRBV5-1
CASSGLREQFF,TGTGCCAGCAGCGGACTCAGAGAGCAGTTCTTC,TRBJ2-1,11,.,.,TRBV7-8
CASSLYGGGTQYF,TGTGCCAGCAGTTTATATGGGGGTGGGACCCAGTACTTC,TRBJ2-5,13,.,.,TRBV27
CASSEYYGGYDEKLFF,TGTGCCAGCAGTGAATATTATGGCGGGTATGATGAAAAACTGTTTTTT,TRBJ1-4,16,.,.,TRBV25-1
CASSPIGTSGGAIYF,TGTGCCAGCAGCCCTATAGGGACTAGCGGGGGGGCGATATACTTC,TRBJ2-7,15,TRBD2,.,TRBV7-2
CASSFPGLAGGHEQYF,TGTGCCAGCAGTTTCCCCGGACTAGCGGGTGGCCACGAGCAGTACTTC,TRBJ2-7,16,TRBD2,.,TRBV6-6
CASNKNSGDSYNEQFF,TGTGCCAGCAACAAAAATAGCGGGGACTCCTACAATGAGCAGTTCTTC,TRBJ2-1,16,TRBD2,.,TRBV4-2
CASSELRGTGSEEQYF,TGTGCCAGCAGTGAATTGAGGGGGACAGGGAGTGAAGAGCAGTACTTC,TRBJ2-7,16,TRBD1,.,TRBV25-1
CASSFRDTNEKLFF,TGTGCCAGCAGCTTCCGGGACACTAATGAAAAACTGTTTTTT,TRBJ1-4,14,.,few,TRBV7-2
CASSLGPGGVYEQFF,TGTGCCAGCAGTTTAGGTCCAGGGGGCGTTTATGAGCAGTTCTTC,TRBJ2-1,15,TRBD1,.,TRBV28
CASSLYDRGQGKPQHF,TGTGCCAGCAGCCTATACGACAGGGGGCAAGGTAAGCCCCAGCATTTT,TRBJ1-5,16,TRBD1,.,TRBV5-6
CASSSTGAYEQYF,TGTGCCAGCAGTTCGACAGGGGCCTACGAGCAGTACTTC,TRBJ2-7,13,TRBD1,.,TRBV6-1
CASSVNGAQETQYF,TGCGCCAGCAGCGTGAACGGGGCCCAAGAGACCCAGTACTTC,TRBJ2-5,14,.,.,TRBV5-1
CASSPQTGTAFF,TGTGCCAGCTCACCACAAACAGGGACAGCTTTCTTT,TRBJ1-1,12,.,.,TRBV18
CASSESQDLEAFF,TGTGCCAGCAGTGAATCACAAGACCTTGAAGCTTTCTTT,TRBJ1-1,13,.,.,TRBV6-1
CASSEVLAGGVRTYNEQFF,TGTGCCAGCAGTGAGGTCCTAGCGGGGGGGGTGAGGACCTACAATGAGCAGTTCTTC,TRBJ2-1,19,TRBD2,once,TRBV2
CASSESVTSGMETQYF,TGTGCCAGCAGCGAAAGCGTGACTAGCGGGATGGAGACCCAGTACTTC,TRBJ2-5,16,TRBD2,.,TRBV9
CASSFQWSGELFF,TGTGCCAGCAGCTTCCAATGGTCCGGGGAGCTGTTTTTT,TRBJ2-2,13,.,.,TRBV11-2
CASSEQDRAGTEAFF,TGTGCCAGCAGTGAACAGGACAGGGCGGGAACTGAAGCTTTCTTT,TRBJ1-1,15,TRBD1,.,TRBV6-1
CASSVDRDAEAFF,TGTGCCAGCAGCGTGGACAGGGATGCCGAAGCTTTCTTT,TRBJ1-1,13,TRBD1,once,TRBV7-8
CASSYSSLGRNYGYTF,TGTGCCAGCAGTTACTCGAGCCTTGGCAGGAACTATGGCTACACCTTC,TRBJ1-2,16,.,.,TRBV6-5
CASSPNNEKLFF,TGTGCCAGCTCACCAAATAATGAAAAACTGTTTTTT,TRBJ1-4,12,.,.,TRBV18
CASKARGLAGGPLTDTQYF,TGTGCCAGTAAGGCCAGGGGGCTAGCGGGAGGGCCACTCACAGATACGCAGTATTTT,TRBJ2-3,19,TRBD2,once,TRBV19
CASREGPGRQHF,TGTGCCAGCAGGGAGGGTCCGGGACGCCAGCATTTT,TRBJ1-5,12,.,.,TRBV2
CASGGEASTDTQYF,TGTGCCAGCGGGGGAGAGGCTAGCACAGATACGCAGTATTTT,TRBJ2-3,14,.,.,TRBV7-9
CASSAAGFGGDEQYF,TGTGCCAGCAGTGCCGCCGGGTTTGGGGGGGACGAGCAGTACTTC,TRBJ2-7,15,TRBD2,once,TRBV27